This T cell receptor (beta chain) was captured in a study of blood T cell repertoires in COVID-19. Across the whole study: Acute-phase and convalescent COVID-19 samples originated in the United States, Italy and Spain.

Germline CDR1 and CDR2: SGHNT and YYREEE (reference sequence). J gave up 3 bases and V 4 bases, and 7 bases lay outside the gene matches. There are 15 residues in the CDR3. As processed by the authors: Using reference gene primer amplification, nucleated cell counts were estimated. The method was immunoSEQ multiplex PCR; TCRdb's version includes in-frame clones alone and lacks a portion of them. V, J and clone size were drawn from that table, and D and trimming were deduced from the DNA. The sample contains around 260,000 clones, around 90% of which appear only once. This receptor was identified in a middle-aged woman who had recovered from COVID-19. What was sequenced was peripheral blood. The chain combines TRBV5-4 with TRBJ2-7; TRBD1 matches at 10 bases. The CDR3 region is CASSPDRGLIYEQYF. The CDR3 DNA reads as TGTGCCAGCAGCCCCGACAGGGGGCTTATCTACGAGCAGTACTTC. Drawing the rest from reference TRBV5-4 and TRBJ2-7, the complete variable domain is ETGVTQSPTHLIKTRGQQVTLRCSSQSGHNTVSWYQQALGQGPQFIFQYYREEENGRGNFPPRFSGLQFPNYSSELNVNALELDDSALYLCASSPDRGLIYEQYFGPGTRLTVT.